One T cell receptor (beta chain) is described in this entry. Sequenced by immunoSEQ multiplex PCR; TCRdb stores in-frame clones only, minus some. Of 60,000 to 90,000 clones in the sample, about 73% are singletons; the top ten hold around 20%. The V gene lost 3 bases and the J gene lost 7 bases, with 10 bases spanning the gap. This CDR3 is built from 12 residues. CDR1 and CDR2 from the germline V gene are SGHRS and YFSETQ. The data originate from a study of blood T cell repertoires in COVID-19. Study overall: Material from acute and convalescent COVID-19 was sourced from the United States, Italy and Spain.

The receptor's source is a man aged 55 to 70 with acute or convalescent COVID-19. Specimen: peripheral blood. The V call is TRBV5-1, the J call TRBJ1-1; perhaps TRBD1 as D (6 bases). The CDR3 region has the DNA TGCGCCAGCAGCTCCCAGGGGTTTGAAGCTTTCTTT. Translation: CASSSQGFEAFF.